The clone carrying this T cell receptor beta chain was seen a handful of times. Its antigen is still unknown. Molecular-barcoded quantitative 5'-RACE produced these TCR beta libraries. TCRdb recomputed calls from the 5' RACE reads with MiXCR, one row per CDR3 protein. The data hold under 450,000 distinct CDR3 sequences, with about 20% observed a single time. This record comes from a study of CD8 T cells in ankylosing spondylitis. V lost 1 base and J 5 bases, leaving 8 bases between the germline ends. The CDR3 runs 13 residues. CDR1 and CDR2 (germline): SGHAT, FQNNGV. Points from the study as a whole: The clones that were linked to disease were reported to be significantly enriched in matched synovial fluid samples from ankylosing spondylitis patients. Eight highly homologous variants formed a TCR beta motif that appeared characteristic of ankylosing spondylitis blood.

This chain connects TRBV11-2 to TRBJ1-2, with D maybe TRBD1 (5 bases). The TCR sequence derives from a male donor with ankylosing spondylitis or in good health (not recorded which). Sequenced input: blood, either unsorted or a sorted T cell fraction (not recorded which). In DNA, the CDR3 is TGTGCCAGCAGCTTAGGGGGGACTTATGGCTACACCTTC. Protein: CASSLGGTYGYTF.